The 30 T cell receptor beta chains below come from one sample, sequenced in a study of blood T cell repertoires in COVID-19. Libraries were prepared by immunoSEQ multiplex PCR; TCRdb keeps only in-frame clonotypes and omits some of them. Here the sample spans 130,000 to 150,000 clones, approximately 90% being singletons. Input material: PBMCs or T cells enriched from blood (not recorded which). These receptors were collected from a woman in her forties who had been exposed to COVID-19.

The chain couples TRBV4-3 to TRBJ2-3; possibly TRBD2 for D (5 bases). The germline gives CDR1 LGHNA, CDR2 YSLEER. Trimming shortened V by 0 bases and J by 7 bases, and 17 bases separated the two germline ends. This CDR3 region has 16 residues. The CDR3 spells CASSQDRGAAGNTQYF. As DNA, the CDR3 is TGCGCCAGCAGCCAAGATCGAGGAGCGGCTGGGAATACGCAGTATTTT.

The genes are TRBV24-1 and TRBJ1-2; the match to TRBD1 covers 7 bases. The V gene's germline CDR1 is KGHDR and CDR2 SFDVKD. Trimming cost V 4 bases and J 4 bases; bases outside gene matches: 5. This CDR3 spans 14 amino acids. The DNA of the CDR3 is TGTGCCACCAGTGACTCCGACAGGGCCTATGGCTACACCTTC. It specifies CATSDSDRAYGYTF.

V and J are TRBV7-9 and TRBJ2-2, with a possible D match to TRBD1 (5 bases). V lost 6 bases, J lost 5 bases, and 13 bases lay in between. The CDR3 is made up of 14 amino acids. Looked up from germline, CDR1 is SEHNR and CDR2 is FQNEAQ (reference sequence). CDR3 amino acids: CASSVQGLTGELFF. The CDR3 DNA sequence: TGTGCCAGCAGTGTCCAGGGCCTTACCGGGGAGCTGTTTTTT.

Points on this clone: A single base separates this from a much larger clone, so it may be a read error. CDR3 nucleotide sequence: TGTGCCAGCAGCCCCACCGGGACAGTGAACACTGAAGCTTTCTTT. Its translation: CASSPTGTVNTEAFF. The V and J genes are TRBV11-2 and TRBJ1-1; 7 bases map to TRBD1. Trimming cost V 5 bases and J 0 bases; bases outside gene matches: 6. Germline assignment: CDR1 SGHAT and CDR2 FQNNGV. CDR3 length equals 15 residues.

This chain joins TRBV19 and TRBJ2-1; D may be TRBD1 (6 bases). The CDR3 spans 15 residues. The V end was cut by 2 bases, the J end by 4 bases, with 12 bases between. Germline loops: CDR1 LNHDA, CDR2 SQIVND (reference sequence). This CDR3 reads CASSILGHDYNEQFF. The CDR3 DNA reads TGTGCCAGTAGTATATTGGGACACGATTACAATGAGCAGTTCTTC.

The chain recombines TRBV20-1 with TRBJ2-1; a possible D gene is TRBD2 (5 bases). Germline V gives CDR1 DFQATT, CDR2 SNEGSKA (reference sequence). Trimming stripped 6 bases from V and 6 bases from J, with 9 bases between. This CDR3 has 11 amino acids. CDR3 sequence reads: CSARVSNEQFF. For the CDR3, the DNA is TGCAGTGCGAGGGTTTCCAATGAGCAGTTCTTC.

This clone was observed at least ten times. V usage is TRBV7-2 and J usage is TRBJ2-1; 13 bases line up with TRBD2. V trimming: 1 base; J trimming: 5 bases; junction bases outside the gene matches: 11. From germline, CDR1 is SGHTA and CDR2 FQGNSA. This CDR3 comprises 19 residues. The CDR3 sequence is CASSLDTWSGLAGDNEQFF. DNA of the CDR3: TGTGCCAGCAGCTTAGACACTTGGTCCGGACTAGCGGGAGACAATGAGCAGTTCTTC.

This chain uses TRBV3-1 (or the pseudogene TRBV3-2) with TRBJ2-7; TRBD2 matches at 7 bases. V was pared by 4 bases and J by 0 bases, with 3 bases of the junction left unmatched. There are 14 residues in the CDR3. CDR1 LGHDT and CDR2 YNNKEL come from the germline V gene (reference sequence). The CDR3 DNA sequence: TGTGCCAGCAGCCGGGGGACTACCTCCTACGAGCAGTACTTC. It specifies CASSRGTTSYEQYF.

The V gene is TRBV3-1 (or the pseudogene TRBV3-2), the J gene TRBJ1-2; D is uncertain. Germline CDR1 and CDR2: LGHDT and YNNKEL (reference sequence). V lost 0 bases to trimming and J lost 5 bases, with 19 bases between them. The CDR3 has 17 amino acids. The CDR3 spells CASSQDLRGNLLYGYTF. The DNA of the CDR3 is TGTGCCAGCAGCCAAGATTTACGGGGTAACCTCCTTTATGGCTACACCTTC.

The chain recombines TRBV7-2 with TRBJ1-2, with D unclear. The germline gives CDR1 SGHTA, CDR2 FQGNSA. There are 12 residues in the CDR3. V lost 7 bases to trimming and J lost 8 bases, with 14 bases between them. Written as DNA, the CDR3 is TGTGCCAGCACCCAGACCGGGAGCGGCTACACCTTC. Its protein product is CASTQTGSGYTF. Variable domain in full (rest from reference TRBV7-2 and TRBJ1-2): GAGVSQSPSNKVTEKGKDVELRCDPISGHTALYWYRQSLGQGLEFLIYFQGNSAPDKSGLPSDRFSAERTGGSVSTLTIQRTQQEDSAVYLCASTQTGSGYTFGSGTRLTVV.

The CDR3 spells CASSIQGPEDFYGYTF. CDR3 in DNA: TGTGCCAGTAGTATTCAAGGACCCGAGGACTTCTATGGCTACACCTTC. The gene calls are TRBV19 and TRBJ1-2; D unresolved. Germline V gene data show CDR1 as LNHDA and CDR2 as SQIVND (reference sequence). The CDR3 covers 16 residues. V gave up 3 bases and J gave up 4 bases, with 18 bases separating them.

The chain employs TRBV19 and TRBJ1-6, with a possible D match to TRBD1 (6 bases). V gave up 3 bases and J gave up 9 bases, with 12 bases separating them. The CDR3 is 14 residues long. Germline lookup yields CDR1 LNHDA and CDR2 SQIVND (reference sequence). CDR3 bases: TGTGCCAGTAGTATTGCGGGGGCAACTTCACCCCTCCACTTT. The encoded protein is CASSIAGATSPLHF.

V and J are TRBV18 and TRBJ2-5; D may be TRBD2 (5 bases). The germline V and J ends were trimmed by 10 bases and 0 bases, with 12 bases remaining between them. CDR1 and CDR2 from the germline V gene are KGHSH and LQKENI. The CDR3 runs 13 residues. CDR3 sequence: CATTGGHQETQYF. In DNA, the CDR3 is TGTGCCACCACCGGAGGACACCAAGAGACCCAGTACTTC.

The rearrangement joins TRBV11-3 to TRBJ2-5, with 8 bases identical to TRBD2. CDR1 is SGHNT, CDR2 YENEEA, per germline. V was clipped by 3 bases and J by 4 bases; unmatched bases: 4. CDR3 length equals 14 residues. Here the CDR3 DNA reads TGTGCCAGCAGCTTCGGGGGGGGCCCAGAGACCCAGTACTTC. This gives the protein CASSFGGGPETQYF.

The chain has TRBV28 and TRBJ1-6; D gene uncertain. The length of the CDR3 is 12 residues. V was clipped by 3 bases and J by 15 bases, with 12 bases between them. Per germline, CDR1 MDHEN and CDR2 SYDVKM. The CDR3 loop is CASSLRRGILHF. The DNA for the CDR3 is TGTGCCAGCAGTTTGCGGCGGGGTATCCTCCACTTT.

CDR3 DNA: TGTGCCAGCAGCCAGGAGTTCGAGGGCCCAGATACGCAGTATTTT. As protein: CASSQEFEGPDTQYF. The rearrangement joins TRBV4-2 to TRBJ2-3; the D gene is possibly TRBD2 (5 bases). Trimming cost V 3 bases and J 4 bases, with 14 bases left between them. From germline, CDR1 is LGHNA and CDR2 YNFKEQ. The CDR3 has 15 amino acids.

The chain employs TRBV5-1 and TRBJ1-5; D remains ambiguous. In germline, CDR1 is SGHRS, CDR2 YFSETQ. V was pared by 0 bases and J by 0 bases, with 7 bases between. This CDR3 has 15 residues. CDR3 amino acids: CASSLGGSSNQPQHF. The CDR3 nucleotides read TGCGCCAGCAGCTTGGGAGGCAGTAGCAATCAGCCCCAGCATTTT.

J is TRBJ2-7 and V is TRBV5-1, with 11 bases lining up with TRBD1. The J segment lost 4 bases and the V segment lost 4 bases, leaving 4 bases of the junction unmatched. This CDR3 has 14 residues. Germline loops: CDR1 SGHRS, CDR2 YFSETQ. CDR3 coding DNA: TGCGCCAGCAGCCATGGGACAGGGGGGTACGAGCAGTACTTC. As protein: CASSHGTGGYEQYF.

CDR3 DNA sequence: TGTGCCAGCAGCGGGAGCTCCTACGAGCAGTACTTC. Amino acid sequence: CASSGSSYEQYF. V is TRBV7-2 and J is TRBJ2-7; TRBD2 might be the D (5 bases). Germline-derived CDR1 and CDR2 are SGHTA and FQGNSA. Trimming cost V 5 bases and J 0 bases, with 5 bases left between them. The CDR3 runs to 12 residues. The full variable domain, in which reference TRBV7-2 and TRBJ2-7 provide the parts outside the CDR3, is GAGVSQSPSNKVTEKGKDVELRCDPISGHTALYWYRQSLGQGLEFLIYFQGNSAPDKSGLPSDRFSAERTGGSVSTLTIQRTQQEDSAVYLCASSGSSYEQYFGPGTRLTVT.

The chain recombines TRBV4-1 with TRBJ2-7, with TRBD2 as a possible D gene (6 bases). Deletions cut 0 bases from V and 1 base from J, with 13 bases between. Germline CDR1 is MGHRA and CDR2 is YSYEKL. This CDR3 is built from 16 residues. CDR3: CASSQDLRGSSYEQYF. Here the CDR3 DNA reads TGCGCCAGCAGCCAAGATCTGCGGGGTTCTTCCTACGAGCAGTACTTC.

The rearrangement uses TRBV3-1 (or the pseudogene TRBV3-2) and TRBJ2-1, with 10 bases that match TRBD2. CDR1 and CDR2 from the germline V gene are LGHDT and YNNKEL (reference sequence). Germline trimming cut 0 bases from V and 12 bases from J; bases unmatched to any gene: 8. The CDR3 runs 15 residues. CDR3 coding DNA: TGTGCCAGCAGCCAAGAGGCTAGCGGGAGTACCGGGCAGTTCTTC. Translating it yields CASSQEASGSTGQFF.

The chain uses TRBV6-2 or TRBV6-3 and TRBJ1-2; D is undetermined. This CDR3 is built from 13 residues. V shed 4 bases and J shed 5 bases, with 11 bases lying between them. Germline V gives CDR1 MNHEY, CDR2 SVGEGT. In DNA form, the CDR3 reads TGTGCCAGCAGTTCCGGTTGGAGTTATGGCTACACCTTC. Translation gives CASSSGWSYGYTF.

This chain links TRBV6-2 or TRBV6-3 with TRBJ2-7, with a tentative D call TRBD2 (6 bases). V was clipped by 6 bases and J by 5 bases, with 17 bases between them. CDR1 and CDR2 (germline): MNHEY, SVGEGT. The CDR3 has 14 amino acids. The CDR3 DNA reads as TGTGCCAGCAGCCAGATGGGTGGCGGGAACGAGCAGTACTTC. This translates into CASSQMGGGNEQYF.

V is TRBV12-5 and J is TRBJ1-3; D is uncertain. The CDR3 sequence is 13 residues long. CDR1 and CDR2 (germline): LGHNT, FRNRAP. Trimming removed 3 bases from V and 0 bases from J, with 3 bases in between. As DNA, the CDR3 is TGTGCTAGTGGTTTACACTCTGGAAACACCATATATTTT. Translated: CASGLHSGNTIYF.

The chain is built from TRBV25-1 and TRBJ2-3; 13 bases map to TRBD2. The germline V gene has CDR1 MGHDK and CDR2 SYGVNS. The J segment lost 6 bases and the V segment lost 4 bases, leaving 4 bases of the junction unmatched. The CDR3 runs 15 residues. DNA of the CDR3: TGTGCCAGCAGTGCCGGACTAGCGGGAGTGGATACGCAGTATTTT. This sequence encodes CASSAGLAGVDTQYF.

This clone was counted once. This specimen includes other DNA sequences encoding the same CDR3. The rearrangement links TRBV5-1 to TRBJ2-3, with D perhaps TRBD2 (5 bases). V was shortened by 0 bases and J by 5 bases, with 10 bases between the two germline ends. CDR1 is SGHRS, CDR2 YFSETQ, per germline. The CDR3 covers 14 residues. The CDR3 spells CASSLELAGDTQYF. The DNA for the CDR3 is TGCGCCAGCAGCTTGGAGCTAGCAGGAGATACGCAGTATTTT.

The rearrangement joins TRBV24-1 to TRBJ2-5; a possible D gene is TRBD2 (6 bases). Trimming stripped 3 bases from V and 5 bases from J, with 15 bases between. The germline CDR1 and CDR2 sequences are KGHDR and SFDVKD. This CDR3 is built from 15 residues. The chain's CDR3 is CATSDPRGGMETQYF. CDR3 nucleotide sequence: TGTGCCACCAGTGATCCAAGAGGCGGGATGGAGACCCAGTACTTC.

This clone occurred once. V gene TRBV28 combines with J gene TRBJ2-7, with D unresolved. CDR3 size: 11 residues. Trimming shortened V by 6 bases and J by 3 bases, and 6 bases separated the two germline ends. The germline V gene encodes CDR1 MDHEN and CDR2 SYDVKM. CDR3 amino acids: CASSRLYEQYF. CDR3 in DNA: TGTGCCAGCAGCAGGCTCTACGAGCAGTACTTC. The full variable domain, rest sourced from reference TRBV28 and TRBJ2-7, is DVKVTQSSRYLVKRTGEKVFLECVQDMDHENMFWYRQDPGLGLRLIYFSYDVKMKEKGDIPEGYSVSREKKERFSLILESASTNQTSMYLCASSRLYEQYFGPGTRLTVT.

V gene TRBV3-1 (or the pseudogene TRBV3-2) combines with J gene TRBJ1-1; TRBD1 aligns across 9 bases. The CDR3 loop spans 18 amino acids. Per germline, CDR1 LGHDT and CDR2 YNNKEL (reference sequence). V was clipped by 3 bases and J by 1 base; unmatched bases: 12. CDR3 sequence (DNA): TGTGCCAGCAGCCACGTTCCGGGACAGGGCTTCGGGAACACTGAAGCTTTCTTT. Its translation is CASSHVPGQGFGNTEAFF.

This chain joins TRBV7-9 and TRBJ2-7; 11 nucleotides align to TRBD1. There are 16 residues in the CDR3. Trimming removed 3 bases from V and 4 bases from J; junction bases left unmatched: 8. Germline-derived CDR1 and CDR2 are SEHNR and FQNEAQ (reference sequence). In DNA, the CDR3 is TGTGCCAGCAGCTTTCACCGGGACAGGGGGTTGTACGAGCAGTACTTC. It codes for CASSFHRDRGLYEQYF.